Given below is one T cell receptor beta chain in context. V lost 5 bases to trimming and J lost 6 bases, with 17 bases between them. Germline lookup yields CDR1 MDHEN and CDR2 SYDVKM. This CDR3 spans 15 amino acids. These data originate in a study of blood T cell repertoires in COVID-19. Background on the study: Acute and convalescent COVID-19 samples came from the United States, Italy and Spain. Sources were T cells, B-cell-depleted T cells, or PBMCs; the material itself was cDNA or gDNA.

Authors' methods: From reference gene primer amplification, estimates of nucleated cell counts were derived. Assay: immunoSEQ multiplex PCR; the TCRdb copy retains only in-frame clones and omits some. The DNA was the basis for D and trimming; V, J and clone size are from that table. The sample has approximately 230,000 clones, around 88% seen once; the top ten hold about 5.7%. The rearrangement joins TRBV28 to TRBJ2-1, with D perhaps matching TRBD1 (6 bases). The sequenced material came from peripheral blood. The receptor was isolated from an elderly man with acute or convalescent COVID-19. The CDR3 loop reads CASSITGRNSNEQFF. DNA of the CDR3: TGTGCCAGCAGTATTACAGGGAGAAACAGCAATGAGCAGTTCTTC. Full variable domain (remainder filled in from reference TRBV28 and TRBJ2-1): DVKVTQSSRYLVKRTGEKVFLECVQDMDHENMFWYRQDPGLGLRLIYFSYDVKMKEKGDIPEGYSVSREKKERFSLILESASTNQTSMYLCASSITGRNSNEQFFGPGTRLTVL.